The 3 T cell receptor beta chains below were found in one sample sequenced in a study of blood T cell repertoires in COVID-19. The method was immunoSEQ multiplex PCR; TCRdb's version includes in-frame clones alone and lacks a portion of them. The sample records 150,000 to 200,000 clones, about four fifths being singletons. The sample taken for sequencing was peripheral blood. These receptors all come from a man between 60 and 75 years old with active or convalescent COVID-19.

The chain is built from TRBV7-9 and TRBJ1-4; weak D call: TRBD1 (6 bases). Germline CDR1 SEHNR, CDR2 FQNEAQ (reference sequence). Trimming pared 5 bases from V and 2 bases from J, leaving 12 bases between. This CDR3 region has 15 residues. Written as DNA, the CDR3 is TGTGCCAGCAGCCCCCTACAGGGTACTAATGAAAAACTGTTTTTT. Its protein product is CASSPLQGTNEKLFF.

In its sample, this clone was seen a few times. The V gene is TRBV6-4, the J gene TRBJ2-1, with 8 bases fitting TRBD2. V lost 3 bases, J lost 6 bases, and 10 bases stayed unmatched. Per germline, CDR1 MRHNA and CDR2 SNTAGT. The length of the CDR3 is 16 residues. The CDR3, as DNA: TGTGCCAGCAGTGAGGTCGAAGCGGGAGCTCCCAATGAGCAGTTCTTC. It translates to CASSEVEAGAPNEQFF.

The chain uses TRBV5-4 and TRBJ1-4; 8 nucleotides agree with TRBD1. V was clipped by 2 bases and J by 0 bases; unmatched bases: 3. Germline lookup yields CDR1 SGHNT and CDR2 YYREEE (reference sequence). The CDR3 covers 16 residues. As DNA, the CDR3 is TGTGCCAGCAGCTTATCAGGGGGCGCAACTAATGAAAAACTGTTTTTT. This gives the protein CASSLSGGATNEKLFF.